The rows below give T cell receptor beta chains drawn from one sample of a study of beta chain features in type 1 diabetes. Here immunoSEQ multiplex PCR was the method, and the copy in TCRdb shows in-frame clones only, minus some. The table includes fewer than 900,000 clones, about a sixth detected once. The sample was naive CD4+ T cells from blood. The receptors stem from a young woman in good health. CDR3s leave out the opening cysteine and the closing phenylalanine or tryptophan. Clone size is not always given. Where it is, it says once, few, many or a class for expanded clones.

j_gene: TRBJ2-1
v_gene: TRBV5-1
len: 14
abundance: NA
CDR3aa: ASSQIPGLADNEQF

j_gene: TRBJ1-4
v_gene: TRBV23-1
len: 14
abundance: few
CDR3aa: ASSQSAHRGEEKLF

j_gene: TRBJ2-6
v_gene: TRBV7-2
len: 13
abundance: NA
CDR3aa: ASSAVYSGANVLT

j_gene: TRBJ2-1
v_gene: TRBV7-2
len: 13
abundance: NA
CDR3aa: ASSPSPSSYNEQF

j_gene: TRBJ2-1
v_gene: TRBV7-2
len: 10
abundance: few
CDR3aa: ASSLYRHEQF

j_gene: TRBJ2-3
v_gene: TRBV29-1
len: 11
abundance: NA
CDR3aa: SGAGGASDTQY

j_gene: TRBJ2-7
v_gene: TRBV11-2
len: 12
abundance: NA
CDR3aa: ASSLSDLNDEQY

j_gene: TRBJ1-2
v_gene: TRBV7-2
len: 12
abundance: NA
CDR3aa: ASSKSARNYGYT

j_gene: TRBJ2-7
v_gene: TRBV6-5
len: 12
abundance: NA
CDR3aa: ASTGLAGFHEQY

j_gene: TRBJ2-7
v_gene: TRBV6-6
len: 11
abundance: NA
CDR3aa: ASSYEGTYEQY

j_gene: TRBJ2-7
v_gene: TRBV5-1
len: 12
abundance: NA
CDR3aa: ASRQRDSSGEQY

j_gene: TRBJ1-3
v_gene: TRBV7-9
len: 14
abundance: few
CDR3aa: ASSARDSQAGNTIY

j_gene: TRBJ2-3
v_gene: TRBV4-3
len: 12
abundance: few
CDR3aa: ASSQDLRTDTQY

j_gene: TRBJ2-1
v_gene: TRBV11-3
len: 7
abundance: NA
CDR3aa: ASVGEQF

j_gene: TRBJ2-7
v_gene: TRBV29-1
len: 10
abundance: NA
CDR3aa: SVEGFNYEQY

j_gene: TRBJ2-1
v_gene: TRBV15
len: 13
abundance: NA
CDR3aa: ATSREVSQYNEQF

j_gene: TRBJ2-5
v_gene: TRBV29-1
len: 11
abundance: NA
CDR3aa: SAQGQGQETQY

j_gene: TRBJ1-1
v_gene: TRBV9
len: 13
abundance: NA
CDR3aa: ASSPGGQVFTEAF

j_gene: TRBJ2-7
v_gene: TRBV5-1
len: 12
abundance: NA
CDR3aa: ASSLRETTYEQY

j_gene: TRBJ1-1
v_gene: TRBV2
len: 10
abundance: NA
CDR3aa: ASRRQGGEAF

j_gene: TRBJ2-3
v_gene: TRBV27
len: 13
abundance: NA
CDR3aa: ASSSRDRRGDTQY

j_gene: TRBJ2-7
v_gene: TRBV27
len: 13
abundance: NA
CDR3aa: ASRTGQGDSYEQY

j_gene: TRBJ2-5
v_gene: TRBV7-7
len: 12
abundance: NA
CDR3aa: ASSPGLLQETQY

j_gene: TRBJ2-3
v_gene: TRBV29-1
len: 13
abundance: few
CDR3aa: SVERRGAGADTQY

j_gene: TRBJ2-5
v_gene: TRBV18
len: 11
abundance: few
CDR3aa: ASSPTRQETQY

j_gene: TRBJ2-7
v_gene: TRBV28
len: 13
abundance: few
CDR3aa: ASSSAGDHSYEQY

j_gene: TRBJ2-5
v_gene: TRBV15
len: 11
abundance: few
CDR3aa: ATSRVLVETQY

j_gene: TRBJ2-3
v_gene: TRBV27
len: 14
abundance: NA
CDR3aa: ASSSTTGRARDTQY

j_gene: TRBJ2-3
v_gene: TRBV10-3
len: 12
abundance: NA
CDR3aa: AISPSGAGDTQY

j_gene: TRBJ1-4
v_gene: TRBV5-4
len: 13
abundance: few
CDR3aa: ASSFGNTGTEKLF

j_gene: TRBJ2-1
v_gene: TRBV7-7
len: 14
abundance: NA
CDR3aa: ASSLGSGGTYNEQF

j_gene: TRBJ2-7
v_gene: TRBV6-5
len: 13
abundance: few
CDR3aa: ASSYTVAGAYEQY

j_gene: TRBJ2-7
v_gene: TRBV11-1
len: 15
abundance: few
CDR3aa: ASSLTVSQREPKEQY

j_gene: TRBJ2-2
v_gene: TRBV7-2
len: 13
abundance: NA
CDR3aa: ASNPVLTNTGELF

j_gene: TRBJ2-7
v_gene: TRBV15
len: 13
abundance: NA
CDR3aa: ATSRLLAGADEQY

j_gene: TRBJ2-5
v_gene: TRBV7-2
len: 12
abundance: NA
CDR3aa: ASSQPWGRETQY

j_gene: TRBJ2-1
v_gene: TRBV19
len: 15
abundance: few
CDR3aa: ASSITAGGLSYNEQF

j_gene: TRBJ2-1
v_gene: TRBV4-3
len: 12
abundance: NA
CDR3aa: ASSQGSGRIRLF